The next 25 T cell receptor beta chains were all read from a single sample in a study of blood T cell repertoires in COVID-19. Clones were sequenced by immunoSEQ multiplex PCR, and TCRdb holds only the in-frame ones, with some missing. This table has about 200,000 clones, 70% to 90% appearing once. Sequencing was performed on peripheral blood. These TCRs come from a woman older than 75 with acute or convalescent COVID-19.

The gene calls are TRBV4-3 and TRBJ2-2; no clear D. The length of the CDR3 is 15 residues. Germline CDR1 and CDR2: LGHNA and YSLEER. V lost 1 base to trimming and J lost 4 bases, with 10 bases between them. For the CDR3, the DNA is TGCGCCAGCAGCCAAGTTAGTCAGGCCACCGGGGAGCTGTTTTTT. It yields the protein CASSQVSQATGELFF.

The chain joins TRBV7-9 to TRBJ1-1; D not certain. This CDR3 has 12 residues. CDR1 is SEHNR and CDR2 is FQNEAQ in the germline V gene (reference sequence). V lost 6 bases, J lost 8 bases, and 13 bases lay in between. CDR3 DNA: TGTGCCAGCAGTTATGACGGGGTGGAAGCTTTCTTT. It codes for CASSYDGVEAFF.

This sequence joins TRBV5-1 and TRBJ2-7, with D tentatively TRBD2 (6 bases). The germline gives CDR1 SGHRS, CDR2 YFSETQ. CDR3 length equals 15 residues. V was clipped by 4 bases and J by 1 base, with 15 bases between them. The CDR3 here is CASSAGPGGSYEQYF. As DNA, the CDR3 is TGCGCCAGCAGCGCGGGGCCGGGCGGATCCTACGAGCAGTACTTC.

V gene TRBV7-2 combines with J gene TRBJ1-2, with 9 positions matching TRBD1. This CDR3 comprises 15 residues. Germline CDR1 SGHTA, CDR2 FQGNSA. After removal of 7 bases from V and 5 bases from J, the junction contained 11 bases not matched to a gene. The CDR3 nucleotides are TGTGCCAGCACTTCCCAGGGACAGGGCACATATGGCTACACCTTC. Its translation is CASTSQGQGTYGYTF.

This chain's CDR3 is CATSRDYRGEKLFF. CDR3 DNA sequence: TGTGCCACCAGCAGAGATTACAGGGGTGAAAAACTGTTTTTT. V gene TRBV15 combines with J gene TRBJ1-4, with TRBD1 identical over 7 bases. CDR1 is LNHNV and CDR2 is YYDKDF in the germline V gene (reference sequence). With 0 bases clipped from V and 7 bases from J, the junction kept 2 bases outside the gene matches. The CDR3 covers 14 residues.

This chain uses TRBV2 with TRBJ1-1, with a tentative D call TRBD1 (6 bases). The ends were cut back, 7 bases at V and 5 bases at J, with 11 bases in the middle. The germline CDR1 and CDR2 sequences are SNHLY and FYNNEI. The CDR3 sequence is 12 residues long. The CDR3 nucleotides read TGTGCCAGCATGAGCGACAGGACTGAAGCTTTCTTT. Translated: CASMSDRTEAFF.

The chain links TRBV7-2 to TRBJ2-1; D not certain. The length of the CDR3 is 12 residues. Germline assignment: CDR1 SGHTA and CDR2 FQGNSA. Trimming left V 4 bases short and J 9 bases short, with 10 bases between. The CDR3 protein is CASSSPLGEQFF. The CDR3 nucleotides are TGTGCCAGCAGCTCGCCACTCGGTGAGCAGTTCTTC.

This chain connects TRBV30 to TRBJ2-6; D unresolved. This CDR3 is built from 16 residues. CDR1 and CDR2 from the germline V gene are GTSNPN and SVGIG (reference sequence). The V gene lost 2 bases and the J gene lost 2 bases, with 13 bases spanning the gap. The CDR3 protein is CAWSSIRVPGANVLTF. As DNA, the CDR3 is TGTGCCTGGAGTTCCATCCGAGTCCCTGGGGCCAACGTCCTGACTTTC.

The gene calls are TRBV7-8 and TRBJ2-7, with a weak D call TRBD2 (5 bases). V lost 5 bases and J 2 bases, leaving 16 bases between the germline ends. The CDR3 covers 15 residues. Germline assignment: CDR1 SGHVS and CDR2 FQNEAQ. Here the CDR3 DNA reads TGTGCCAGCAGCCCTTGGACTGAATCCACCTACGAGCAGTACTTC. Translated: CASSPWTESTYEQYF.

The chain uses TRBV30 and TRBJ1-1; perhaps TRBD1 as D (5 bases). Deletions cut 3 bases from V and 7 bases from J, with 15 bases between. Germline V gene data show CDR1 as GTSNPN and CDR2 as SVGIG (reference sequence). This CDR3 is built from 13 residues. The CDR3 nucleotides are TGTGCCTGGAGCCCGTTCGACAGAAATGAAGCTTTCTTT. Amino acid sequence: CAWSPFDRNEAFF. The whole variable domain, remainder taken from reference TRBV30 and TRBJ1-1, is SQTIHQWPATLVQPVGSPLSLECTVEGTSNPNLYWYRQAAGRGLQLLFYSVGIGQISSEVPQNLSASRPQDRQFILSSKKLLLSDSGFYLCAWSPFDRNEAFFGQGTRLTVV.

This sequence joins TRBV6-4 and TRBJ1-5, with 7 bases fitting TRBD1. The trim removed 5 bases at V and 0 bases at J, leaving 10 bases unmatched. The germline gives CDR1 MRHNA, CDR2 SNTAGT. The CDR3 covers 17 residues. Written as DNA, the CDR3 is TGTGCCAGCAGTAAGGGACAGATCATCCATAGCAATCAGCCCCAGCATTTT. As protein: CASSKGQIIHSNQPQHF.

This clone was seen a few times. The chain is built from TRBV19 and TRBJ2-1, with 7 bases lining up with TRBD1. The germline gives CDR1 LNHDA, CDR2 SQIVND (reference sequence). The CDR3 contains 15 residues. V shed 7 bases and J 0 bases; nucleotides not matched to a gene: 6. The CDR3 is CASTQGYHSYNEQFF. As DNA, the CDR3 is TGTGCCAGTACACAGGGGTATCACTCCTACAATGAGCAGTTCTTC.

The genes are TRBV25-1 and TRBJ1-1; D gene unclear. V was cut by 7 bases and J by 0 bases, with 6 bases left in between. CDR3 length equals 12 residues. The V gene's germline CDR1 is MGHDK and CDR2 SYGVNS. The CDR3 bases are TGTGCCAGCATTGGAGTGAACACTGAAGCTTTCTTT. As protein: CASIGVNTEAFF.

The chain joins TRBV30 to TRBJ2-3; TRBD2 matches 14 bases. Germline V CDR1 and CDR2: GTSNPN, SVGIG (reference sequence). Trimming removed 4 bases from V and 6 bases from J; junction bases left unmatched: 15. This CDR3 region has 18 residues. The CDR3 region is CAWNLPRGLAGVGDTQYF. Written as DNA, the CDR3 is TGTGCCTGGAACCTACCCCGGGGACTAGCGGGAGTTGGGGATACGCAGTATTTT.

The chain combines TRBV6-5 with TRBJ2-2, with TRBD1 identical over 7 bases. V shed 4 bases, J shed 0 bases, and the junction held 5 bases outside the gene matches. Germline V CDR1 and CDR2: MNHEY, SVGAGI. There are 16 residues in the CDR3. DNA of the CDR3: TGTGCCAGCAGTTTAGGGACAGTCGCGAACACCGGGGAGCTGTTTTTT. Translating it yields CASSLGTVANTGELFF.

The CDR3 loop reads CASSFILRTGDPGELFF. DNA for the CDR3: TGTGCCAGCAGCTTTATCTTAAGGACAGGGGATCCCGGGGAGCTGTTTTTT. The chain joins TRBV5-5 to TRBJ2-2; 9 bases agree with TRBD1. Germline V CDR1 and CDR2: SGHKS, YYEKEE (reference sequence). J lost 6 bases, V lost 2 bases, and 11 bases had no gene match. The CDR3 is 17 amino acids.

The chain recombines TRBV5-6 with TRBJ2-7; possible D gene TRBD1, 5 bases. Germline V gives CDR1 SGHDT, CDR2 YYEEEE. Trimming stripped 0 bases from V and 4 bases from J, with 14 bases between. The CDR3 loop spans 15 amino acids. For the CDR3, the DNA is TGTGCCAGCAGCTTGGGCGCAGGGTCCTCTTACGAGCAGTACTTC. It specifies CASSLGAGSSYEQYF.

V gene TRBV7-9 combines with J gene TRBJ1-1; maybe TRBD1 (6 bases). Germline V gene data show CDR1 as SEHNR and CDR2 as FQNEAQ (reference sequence). The CDR3 has 15 residues. V lost 1 base, J lost 1 base, and 10 bases lay in between. The CDR3 nucleotides read TGTGCCAGCAGCTTAGGTACAGGGAGGAACACTGAAGCTTTCTTT. Its protein product is CASSLGTGRNTEAFF.

The rearrangement uses TRBV18 and TRBJ1-2; D remains unclear. This CDR3 contains 15 residues. Deletions cut 3 bases from V and 2 bases from J, with 13 bases between. The germline gives CDR1 KGHSH, CDR2 LQKENI. CDR3 DNA sequence: TGTGCCAGCTCACCGCTCCTTGGGCTAAACTATGGCTACACCTTC. It specifies CASSPLLGLNYGYTF.

The rearrangement uses TRBV6-6 and TRBJ1-5, with D unclear. Germline V CDR1 and CDR2: MNHNY, SVGAGI (reference sequence). V dropped 5 bases and J dropped 9 bases, with 17 bases sitting between them. This CDR3 region has 14 residues. In nucleotides, the CDR3 is TGTGCCAGCAGTAGGACGGGGTTTGGTGGGCCCCAGCATTTT. It translates to CASSRTGFGGPQHF.

This clone appeared a few times. The chain combines TRBV9 with TRBJ2-3; 9 positions agree with TRBD2. The V gene end was trimmed by 3 bases and the J gene end by 0 bases; junction bases not matched to a gene: 14. This CDR3 has 19 amino acids. Per germline, CDR1 SGDLS and CDR2 YYNGEE. CDR3 bases: TGTGCCAGCAGCGCCACCGTAGGAGGAGCGGGAGGTAGCACAGATACGCAGTATTTT. Translating gives CASSATVGGAGGSTDTQYF.

The chain recombines TRBV4-3 with TRBJ2-6; TRBD1 aligns across 8 bases. V was clipped by 8 bases and J by 0 bases; unmatched bases: 6. Germline CDR1 LGHNA, CDR2 YSLEER. The CDR3 covers 16 residues. This CDR3 is CASGDRTGSGANVLTF. The DNA for the CDR3 is TGCGCCAGCGGGGACAGGACTGGCTCTGGGGCCAACGTCCTGACTTTC.

V usage is TRBV21-1 and J usage is TRBJ1-5. TRBV21-1 is labeled a pseudogene. The CDR3 contains 15 residues. The CDR3 coding sequence is TGTGCCAGCAGCAAAGGAGCGGGTAGCAGCCAGCCCCAGCATTTT. The encoded protein is CASSKGAGSSQPQHF.

This chain connects TRBV28 to TRBJ2-5, with a tentative D call TRBD2 (6 bases). From germline, CDR1 is MDHEN and CDR2 SYDVKM. The CDR3 sequence is 15 residues long. Trimming pared 2 bases from V and 4 bases from J, leaving 14 bases between. The DNA of the CDR3 is TGTGCCAGCAGTTTAGGAGGGACCGCCGTAGAGACCCAGTACTTC. It yields the protein CASSLGGTAVETQYF.

The CDR3, as DNA: TGTGCCTGGAGTTTGACAGGGAGTCGCTATGGCTACACCTTC. This sequence encodes CAWSLTGSRYGYTF. J is TRBJ1-2 and V is TRBV30, with TRBD1 matching 7 bases. Germline values: CDR1 GTSNPN, CDR2 SVGIG (reference sequence). The CDR3 has 14 amino acids. Trimming cost V 2 bases and J 4 bases; bases outside gene matches: 7.